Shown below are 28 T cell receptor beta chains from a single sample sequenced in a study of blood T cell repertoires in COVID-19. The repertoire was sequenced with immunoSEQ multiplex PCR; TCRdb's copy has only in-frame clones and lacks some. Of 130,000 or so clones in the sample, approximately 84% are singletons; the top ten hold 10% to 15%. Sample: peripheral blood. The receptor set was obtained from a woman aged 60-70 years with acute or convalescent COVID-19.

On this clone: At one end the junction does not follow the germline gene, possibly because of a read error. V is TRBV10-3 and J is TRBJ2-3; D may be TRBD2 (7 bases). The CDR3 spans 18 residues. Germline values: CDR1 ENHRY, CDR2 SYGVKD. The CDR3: CAISVPTGGQSHTYTQYF. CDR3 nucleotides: TGTGCCATCAGCGTACCCACGGGGGGCCAATCGCACACATATACGCAGTATTTT.

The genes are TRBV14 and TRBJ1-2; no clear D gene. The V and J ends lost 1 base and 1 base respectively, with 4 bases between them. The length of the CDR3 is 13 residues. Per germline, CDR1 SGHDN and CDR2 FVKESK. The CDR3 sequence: CASSQALNYGYTF. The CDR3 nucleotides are TGTGCCAGCAGCCAAGCCCTTAACTATGGCTACACCTTC.

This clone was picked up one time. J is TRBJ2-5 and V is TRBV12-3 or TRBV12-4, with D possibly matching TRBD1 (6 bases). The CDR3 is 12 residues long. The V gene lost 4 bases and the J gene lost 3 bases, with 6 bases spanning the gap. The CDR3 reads CASSYREETQYF. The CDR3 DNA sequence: TGTGCCAGCAGTTACAGGGAAGAGACCCAGTACTTC.

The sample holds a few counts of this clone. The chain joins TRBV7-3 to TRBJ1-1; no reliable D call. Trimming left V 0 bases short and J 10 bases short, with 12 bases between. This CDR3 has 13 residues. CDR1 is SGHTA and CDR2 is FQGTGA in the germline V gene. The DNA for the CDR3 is TGTGCCAGCAGCTTAACTGGAACAGTCGGAGCTTTCTTT. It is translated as CASSLTGTVGAFF.

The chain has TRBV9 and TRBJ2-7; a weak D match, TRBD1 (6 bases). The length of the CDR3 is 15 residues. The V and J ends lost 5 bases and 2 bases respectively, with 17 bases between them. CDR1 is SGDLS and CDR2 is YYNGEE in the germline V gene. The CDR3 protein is CASSPGPGAPYEQYV. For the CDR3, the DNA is TGTGCCAGCAGTCCTGGGCCAGGGGCCCCCTACGAGCAGTACGTC.

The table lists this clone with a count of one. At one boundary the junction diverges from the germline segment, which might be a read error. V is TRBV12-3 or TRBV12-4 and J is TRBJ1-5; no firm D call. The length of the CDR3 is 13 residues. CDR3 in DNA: TGTGCCGGCAGCCAACATTGGAATCAGCCCCAGCATTTT. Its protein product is CAGSQHWNQPQHF.

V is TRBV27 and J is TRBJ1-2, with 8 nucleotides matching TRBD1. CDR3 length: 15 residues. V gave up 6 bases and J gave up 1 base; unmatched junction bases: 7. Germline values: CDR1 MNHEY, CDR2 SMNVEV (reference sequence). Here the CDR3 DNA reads TGTGCCAGCAGGGTGACAGGGGCGCATAACTATGGCTACACCTTC. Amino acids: CASRVTGAHNYGYTF.

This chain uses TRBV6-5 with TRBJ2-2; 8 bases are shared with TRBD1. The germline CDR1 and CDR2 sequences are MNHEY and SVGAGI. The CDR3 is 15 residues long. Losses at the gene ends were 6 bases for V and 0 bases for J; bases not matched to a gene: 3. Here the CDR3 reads CASSRQGPNTGELFF. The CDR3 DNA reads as TGTGCCAGCAGCCGACAGGGGCCGAACACCGGGGAGCTGTTTTTT.

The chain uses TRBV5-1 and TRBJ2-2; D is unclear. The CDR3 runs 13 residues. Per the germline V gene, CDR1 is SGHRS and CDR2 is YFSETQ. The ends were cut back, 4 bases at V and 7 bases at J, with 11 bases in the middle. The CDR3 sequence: CASSPDLGGELFF. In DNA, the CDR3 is TGCGCCAGCAGCCCCGACTTGGGCGGGGAGCTGTTTTTT.

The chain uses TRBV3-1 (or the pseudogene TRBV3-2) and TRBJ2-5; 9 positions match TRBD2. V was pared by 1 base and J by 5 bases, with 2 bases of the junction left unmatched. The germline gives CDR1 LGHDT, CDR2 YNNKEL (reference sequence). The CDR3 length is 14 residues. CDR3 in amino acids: CASSQGAGGETQYF. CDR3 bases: TGTGCCAGCAGCCAAGGGGCGGGGGGGGAGACCCAGTACTTC.

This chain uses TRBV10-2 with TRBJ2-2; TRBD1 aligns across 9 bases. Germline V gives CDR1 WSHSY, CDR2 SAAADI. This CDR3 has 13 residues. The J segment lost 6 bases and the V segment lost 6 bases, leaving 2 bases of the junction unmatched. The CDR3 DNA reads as TGCGCCAGCAGAGACAGGGGGGCCGGGGAGCTGTTTTTT. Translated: CASRDRGAGELFF.

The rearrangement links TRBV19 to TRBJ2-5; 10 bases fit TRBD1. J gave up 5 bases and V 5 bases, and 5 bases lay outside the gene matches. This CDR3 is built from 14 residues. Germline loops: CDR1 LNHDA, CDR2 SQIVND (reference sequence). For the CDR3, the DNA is TGTGCCAGTAGTCAGGGACAGGGGTGGGAGACCCAGTACTTC. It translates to CASSQGQGWETQYF. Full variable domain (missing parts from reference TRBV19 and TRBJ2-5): DGGITQSPKYLFRKEGQNVTLSCEQNLNHDAMYWYRQDPGQGLRLIYYSQIVNDFQKGDIAEGYSVSREKKESFPLTVTSAQKNPTAFYLCASSQGQGWETQYFGPGTRLLVL.

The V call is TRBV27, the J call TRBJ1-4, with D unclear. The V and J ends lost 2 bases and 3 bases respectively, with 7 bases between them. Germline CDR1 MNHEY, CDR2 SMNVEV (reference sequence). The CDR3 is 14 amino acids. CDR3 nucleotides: TGTGCCAGCAGTTTAGTGAGGGCTAATGAAAAACTGTTTTTT. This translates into CASSLVRANEKLFF.

DNA for the CDR3: TGTGCCAGCAGCTTAGGACTAGCGGGGGCCGGGGAGCTGTTTTTT. It translates to CASSLGLAGAGELFF. The J gene is TRBJ2-2, the V gene TRBV11-2; the match to TRBD2 covers 12 bases. The CDR3 is 15 residues long. Germline trimming cut 1 base from V and 6 bases from J; bases unmatched to any gene: 0. CDR1 is SGHAT, CDR2 FQNNGV, per germline. Supplemented by reference TRBV11-2 and TRBJ2-2, the full variable domain reads EAGVAQSPRYKIIEKRQSVAFWCNPISGHATLYWYQQILGQGPKLLIQFQNNGVVDDSQLPKDRFSAERLKGVDSTLKIQPAKLEDSAVYLCASSLGLAGAGELFFGEGSRLTVL.

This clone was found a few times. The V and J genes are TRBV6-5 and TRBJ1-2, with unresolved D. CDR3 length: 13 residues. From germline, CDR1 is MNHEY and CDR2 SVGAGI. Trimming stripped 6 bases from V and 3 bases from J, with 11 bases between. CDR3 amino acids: CASRGVTHYGYTF. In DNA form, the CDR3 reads TGTGCCAGCAGGGGCGTCACCCACTATGGCTACACCTTC.

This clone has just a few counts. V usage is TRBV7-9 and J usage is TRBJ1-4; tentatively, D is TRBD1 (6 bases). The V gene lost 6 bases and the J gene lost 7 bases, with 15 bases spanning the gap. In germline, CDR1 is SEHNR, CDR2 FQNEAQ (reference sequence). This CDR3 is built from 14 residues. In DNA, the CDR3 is TGTGCCAGCAGTCGGACAGCGGCGGGTGAAAAACTGTTTTTT. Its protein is CASSRTAAGEKLFF.

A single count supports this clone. This CDR3 is CASSQGFPIYF. For the CDR3, the DNA is TGTGCCAGCAGCCAGGGGTTCCCCATATATTTT. V gene TRBV28 combines with J gene TRBJ1-3; a weak D match, TRBD1 (6 bases). The CDR3 is made up of 11 amino acids. Germline loops: CDR1 MDHEN, CDR2 SYDVKM. Deletions cut 6 bases from V and 11 bases from J, with 11 bases between.

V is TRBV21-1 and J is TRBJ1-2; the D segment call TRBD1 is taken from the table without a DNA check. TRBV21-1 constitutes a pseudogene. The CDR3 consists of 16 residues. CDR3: CASSKHRTGINYGYTF. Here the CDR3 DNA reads TGTGCCAGCAGCAAACATAGGACAGGCATAAACTATGGCTACACCTTC.

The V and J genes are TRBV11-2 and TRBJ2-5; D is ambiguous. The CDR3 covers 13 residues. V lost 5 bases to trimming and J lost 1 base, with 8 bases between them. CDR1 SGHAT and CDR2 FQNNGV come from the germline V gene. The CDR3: CASSPTFQETQYF. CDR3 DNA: TGTGCCAGCAGCCCGACTTTCCAAGAGACCCAGTACTTC.

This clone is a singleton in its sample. The chain's CDR3 is CASSSWTGGASNYGYTF. DNA of the CDR3: TGTGCCAGCAGCTCCTGGACAGGGGGCGCAAGTAACTATGGCTACACCTTC. This chain uses TRBV5-6 with TRBJ1-2; TRBD1 agrees at 11 bases. The CDR3 has 17 amino acids. Germline V gene sequence: CDR1 SGHDT, CDR2 YYEEEE. The junction had 8 bases not matched to a gene; V was cut back by 3 bases and J by 1 base. The full variable domain, rest sourced from reference TRBV5-6 and TRBJ1-2, is DAGVTQSPTHLIKTRGQQVTLRCSPKSGHDTVSWYQQALGQGPQFIFQYYEEEERQRGNFPDRFSGHQFPNYSSELNVNALLLGDSALYLCASSSWTGGASNYGYTFGSGTRLTVV.

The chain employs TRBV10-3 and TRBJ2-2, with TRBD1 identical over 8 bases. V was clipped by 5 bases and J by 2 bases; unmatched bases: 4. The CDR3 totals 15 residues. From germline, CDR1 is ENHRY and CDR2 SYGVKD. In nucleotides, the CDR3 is TGTGCCATCAGTAGGACAGGGAGCAACACCGGGGAGCTGTTTTTT. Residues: CAISRTGSNTGELFF.

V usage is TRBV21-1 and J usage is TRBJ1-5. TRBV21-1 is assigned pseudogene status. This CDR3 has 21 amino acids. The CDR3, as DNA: TGTGCCAGCAGCCTAACCTGGACGGGAGGGGGCGCGAAAAGGGGTGATCAGCCCCAGCATTTT. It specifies CASSLTWTGGGAKRGDQPQHF.

The DNA for the CDR3 is TGTGCCAGCAGTTACTCGATCGGGGGAAGAGGAAACACCATATATTTT. It translates to CASSYSIGGRGNTIYF. The chain recombines TRBV6-5 with TRBJ1-3; D possibly corresponds to TRBD1 (5 bases). With 0 bases removed from V and 4 bases from J, the gap between germline ends came to 13 bases. This CDR3 is 16 amino acids long. Germline values: CDR1 MNHEY, CDR2 SVGAGI.

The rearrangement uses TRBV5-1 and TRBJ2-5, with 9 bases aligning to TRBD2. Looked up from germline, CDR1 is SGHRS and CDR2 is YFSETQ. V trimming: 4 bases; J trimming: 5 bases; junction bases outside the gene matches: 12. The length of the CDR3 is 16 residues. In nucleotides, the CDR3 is TGCGCCAGCAGCGGCGTAGCGGGGGATGGTAAGGAGACCCAGTACTTC. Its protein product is CASSGVAGDGKETQYF.

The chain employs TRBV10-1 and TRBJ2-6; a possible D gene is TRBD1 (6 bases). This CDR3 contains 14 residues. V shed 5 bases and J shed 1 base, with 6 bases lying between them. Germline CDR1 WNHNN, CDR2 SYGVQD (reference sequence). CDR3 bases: TGCGCCAGCAGTCAGGGGTCTGGGGCCAACGTCCTGACTTTC. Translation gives CASSQGSGANVLTF.

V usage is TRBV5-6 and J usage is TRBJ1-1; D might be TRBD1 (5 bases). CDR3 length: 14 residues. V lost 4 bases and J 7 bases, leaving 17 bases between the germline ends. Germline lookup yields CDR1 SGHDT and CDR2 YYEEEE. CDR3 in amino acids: CASSQMLLGGEAFF. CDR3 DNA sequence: TGTGCCAGCAGCCAAATGCTGCTGGGGGGTGAAGCTTTCTTT. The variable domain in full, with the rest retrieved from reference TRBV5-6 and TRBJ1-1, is DAGVTQSPTHLIKTRGQQVTLRCSPKSGHDTVSWYQQALGQGPQFIFQYYEEEERQRGNFPDRFSGHQFPNYSSELNVNALLLGDSALYLCASSQMLLGGEAFFGQGTRLTVV.

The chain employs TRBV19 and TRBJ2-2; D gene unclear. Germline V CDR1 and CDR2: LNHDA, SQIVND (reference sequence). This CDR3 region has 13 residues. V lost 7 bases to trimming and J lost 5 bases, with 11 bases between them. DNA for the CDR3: TGTGCCAGTACCACGGGTGGAACCGGGGAGCTGTTTTTT. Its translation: CASTTGGTGELFF.

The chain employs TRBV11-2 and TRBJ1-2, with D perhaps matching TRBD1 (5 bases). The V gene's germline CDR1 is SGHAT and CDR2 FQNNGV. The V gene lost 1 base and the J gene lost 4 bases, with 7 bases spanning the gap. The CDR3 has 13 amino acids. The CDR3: CASSLVGGYGYTF. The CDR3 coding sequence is TGTGCCAGCAGCTTAGTCGGGGGCTATGGCTACACCTTC.